This record looks at one TCR beta chain sequence and its context. Its specificity is unknown. The entry originates in a study of T-cell memory formation after mild COVID-19. Study at large: The TCR clusters were mostly specific to one donor. Regarding the study as a whole: From day 15 to 85, contracting clones were balanced between CD4 and CD8, whereas later expanders leaned toward CD4+. Some clones that responded turned up in pre-infection memory, which suggests that cross-reactive memory joined in.

The CDR3 spans 16 residues. The V gene end was trimmed by 6 bases and the J gene end by 4 bases; junction bases not matched to a gene: 13. The germline CDR1 and CDR2 sequences are DFQATT and SNEGSKA (reference sequence). TCRdb reanalysed the 5' RACE reads using MiXCR and keeps one entry per CDR3 protein. The table has about 90,000 distinct CDR3 sequences, 13% seen once. This sequence was found in an adult woman who had mild COVID-19 (a few samples of this study predate the infection). Cell type and time point are not known. Sequenced input: PBMCs or a T cell subset sorted from them (not recorded which). J is TRBJ1-5 and V is TRBV20-1; 9 bases line up with TRBD1. The CDR3 DNA follows: TGCAGTGCCCTCTACGCTGGGGACAGGGAAAATCAGCCCCAGCATTTT. Protein sequence: CSALYAGDRENQPQHF.